This is a list of T cell receptor beta chains from one sample in a study of cytomegalovirus exposure and HLA in healthy donors. Repertoires were generated with immunoSEQ multiplex PCR, while TCRdb's copy carries only in-frame clones and drops some. The repertoire holds approximately 100,000 clones, about 70% seen once, with less than 15% in the top ten. Sequenced material: PBMCs. The receptors shown here come from a woman in her forties in good health and CMV-seropositive. Each CDR3 is given with its conserved first and last residue. Each record gives: V gene, J gene, clone size, D gene, CDR3 DNA, CDR3 protein. The D gene is left open where the match is weak. Rows give clone size only sometimes, using once, few, many, or a class for an expanded clone.

TRBV29-1	TRBJ2-2	.	TRBD2	TGCAGCGTTGCGAGGGGAGGGACCGGGGAGCTGTTTTTT	CSVARGGTGELFF
TRBV19	TRBJ1-5	few	.	TGTGCCAGTAGTAAGGGGGGGCGATCGGATCAGCCCCAGCATTTT	CASSKGGRSDQPQHF
TRBV28	TRBJ1-5	.	.	TGTGCCAGCAGTCCGAGAACCGGACAGACGGGTCAGCCCCAGCATTTT	CASSPRTGQTGQPQHF
TRBV7-9	TRBJ1-4	.	TRBD1	TGTGCCAGCAGCCCGGGACAGGGAAACGAAAAACTGTTTTTT	CASSPGQGNEKLFF
TRBV5-1	TRBJ1-6	.	TRBD1	TGCGCCAGCAGCATCAGGACAGGCAATTCACCCCTCCACTTT	CASSIRTGNSPLHF
TRBV15	TRBJ2-6	.	.	TGTGCCACCAGCAGACGGAGCTCTGGGGCCAACGTCCTGACTTTC	CATSRRSSGANVLTF
TRBV27	TRBJ1-6	.	TRBD1	TGTGCCAGCAGTCAGACAGGGCCAATTCCACCCCTCCACTTT	CASSQTGPIPPLHF
TRBV18	TRBJ1-4	.	TRBD1	TGTGCCAGCTCACCGGGACAGGGTATTGAAAAACTGTTTTTT	CASSPGQGIEKLFF
TRBV30	TRBJ1-2	.	.	TGTGCCTGGGGATACTCCGGGGTCTATGGCTACACCTTC	CAWGYSGVYGYTF
TRBV11-2	TRBJ2-7	.	.	TGTGCCAGCAGCTTAGTTGAAGGGGCCGAGCAGTACTTC	CASSLVEGAEQYF
TRBV21-1	TRBJ1-2	.	.	TGTGCCAGCAGCAACCAGGCGGGTCGGTTGCTCTATGGCTACACCTTC	CASSNQAGRLLYGYTF
TRBV5-4	TRBJ2-2	.	.	TGTGCCAGCAGCCGACAGACAACCGGGGAGCTGTTTTTT	CASSRQTTGELFF
TRBV27	TRBJ1-5	.	.	TGTGCCAGCAGTTTAAGCGGGACACGGATCGACCAGCCCCAGCATTTT	CASSLSGTRIDQPQHF
TRBV27	TRBJ1-2	.	.	TGTGCCAGCAGTCCCCAGAGGAATGCTGGCTACACCTTC	CASSPQRNAGYTF
TRBV2	TRBJ1-5	.	TRBD1	TGTGCCAGCAGCGACAGGGTAGGCAATCAGCCCCAGCATTTT	CASSDRVGNQPQHF
TRBV5-4	TRBJ2-7	.	.	TGTGCCAGCAGCCAAGGGGGGGGGCGACCCTACGAGCAGTACTTC	CASSQGGGRPYEQYF
TRBV6-1	TRBJ1-1	.	.	TGTGCCAGCAGACTCACAGGGATTTACCCTGAAGCTTTCTTT	CASRLTGIYPEAFF
TRBV2	TRBJ2-3	.	TRBD1	TGTGCCAGCAGTGAGTTGGGACAGGGGGTGGATACGCAGTATTTT	CASSELGQGVDTQYF
TRBV5-1	TRBJ2-5	.	.	TGCGCCAGCAGCTTGGCAGGGGCCACGTACCAAGAGACCCAGTACTTC	CASSLAGATYQETQYF
TRBV19	TRBJ2-7	once	.	TGTGCCAGTAGTATATATGGCGGACACTACGAGCAGTACTTC	CASSIYGGHYEQYF
TRBV5-1	TRBJ1-1	.	TRBD1	TGCGCCAGCAGCCCGGGACAGGGCACTGAAGCTTTCTTT	CASSPGQGTEAFF
TRBV5-1	TRBJ1-2	.	.	TGCGCCAGCAGCTTGCAAGTTTCAGGGGAAGGCTACACCTTC	CASSLQVSGEGYTF
TRBV2	TRBJ2-6	once	.	TGTGCCAGCATATTCGGCTCTGGGGCCAACGTCCTGACTTTC	CASIFGSGANVLTF